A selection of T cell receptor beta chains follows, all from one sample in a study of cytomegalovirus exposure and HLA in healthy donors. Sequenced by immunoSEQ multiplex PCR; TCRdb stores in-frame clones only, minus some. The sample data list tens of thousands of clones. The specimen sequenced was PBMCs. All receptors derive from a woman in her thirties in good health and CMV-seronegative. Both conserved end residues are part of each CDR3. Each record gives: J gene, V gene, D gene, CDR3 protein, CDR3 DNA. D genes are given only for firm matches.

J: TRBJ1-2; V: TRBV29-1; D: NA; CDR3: CSVGQSNYGYTF; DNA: TGCAGCGTTGGGCAGTCAAACTATGGCTACACCTTC
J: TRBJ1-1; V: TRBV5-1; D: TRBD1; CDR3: CASSRAGTGGTEAFF; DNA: TGCGCCAGCAGCAGAGCTGGGACAGGTGGCACTGAAGCTTTCTTT
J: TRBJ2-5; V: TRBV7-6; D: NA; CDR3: CASTGGRGGETQYF; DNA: TGTGCCAGCACAGGCGGGCGGGGTGGAGAGACCCAGTACTTC
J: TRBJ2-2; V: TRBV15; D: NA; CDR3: CATSSKTPNTGELFF; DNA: TGTGCCACCAGCAGCAAGACTCCGAACACCGGGGAGCTGTTTTTT
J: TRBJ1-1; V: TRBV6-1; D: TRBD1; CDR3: CASSFSRGLSEAFF; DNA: TGTGCCAGCAGCTTCTCCAGGGGGTTATCTGAAGCTTTCTTT
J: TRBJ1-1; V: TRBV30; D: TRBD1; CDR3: CAWSVFRGLGATEAFF; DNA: TGTGCCTGGAGTGTATTTAGGGGGCTTGGAGCGACTGAAGCTTTCTTT
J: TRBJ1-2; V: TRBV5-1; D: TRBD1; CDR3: CASSSRTGTSSVGYTF; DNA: TGCGCCAGCAGCTCCCGGACAGGGACTAGCTCTGTTGGCTACACCTTC
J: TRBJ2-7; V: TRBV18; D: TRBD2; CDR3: CASSLGASGASYEQYF; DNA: TGTGCCAGCTCCCTCGGGGCTAGCGGGGCCTCCTACGAGCAGTACTTC
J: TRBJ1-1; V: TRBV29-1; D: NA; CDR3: CSVAKATGNTEAFF; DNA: TGCAGCGTTGCCAAGGCCACAGGGAACACTGAAGCTTTCTTT
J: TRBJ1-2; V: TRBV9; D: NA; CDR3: CASSVPGAKGYTF; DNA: TGTGCCAGCAGCGTACCTGGTGCGAAGGGCTACACCTTC
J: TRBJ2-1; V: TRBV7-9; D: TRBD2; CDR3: CASSSALAASNSYNEQFF; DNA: TGTGCCAGCAGCTCCGCCCTAGCGGCTAGTAACTCCTACAATGAGCAGTTCTTC
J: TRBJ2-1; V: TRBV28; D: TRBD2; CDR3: CASSRQREGDNEQFF; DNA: TGTGCCAGCAGTCGCCAGCGGGAGGGGGACAATGAGCAGTTCTTC
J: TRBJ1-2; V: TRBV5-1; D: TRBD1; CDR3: CASSLDGTGGGGYTF; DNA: TGCGCCAGCAGCTTGGACGGGACAGGGGGGGGTGGCTACACCTTC
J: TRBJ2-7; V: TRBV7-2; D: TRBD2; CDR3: CASSSGLPSGEQYF; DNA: TGTGCCAGCAGTTCGGGACTACCCTCGGGCGAGCAGTACTTC
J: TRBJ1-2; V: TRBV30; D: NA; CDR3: CAWSVLVPLYTF; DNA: TGTGCCTGGAGTGTACTTGTCCCGTTGTACACCTTC
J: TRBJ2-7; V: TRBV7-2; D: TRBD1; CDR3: CASSSAGTGRNEQYF; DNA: TGTGCCAGCAGCTCCGCCGGGACAGGGAGAAACGAGCAGTACTTC
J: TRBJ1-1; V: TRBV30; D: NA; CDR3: CAWSVPRLNTEAFF; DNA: TGTGCCTGGAGTGTACCCAGGCTGAACACTGAAGCTTTCTTT
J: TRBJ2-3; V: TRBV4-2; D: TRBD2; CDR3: CASSQARRGAGDTQYF; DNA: TGTGCCAGCAGCCAAGCGCGGCGGGGGGCCGGAGATACGCAGTATTTT
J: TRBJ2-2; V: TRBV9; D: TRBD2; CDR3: CASSVGIAGGRITGELFF; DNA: TGTGCCAGCAGCGTAGGAATAGCGGGGGGGCGTATCACCGGGGAGCTGTTTTTT
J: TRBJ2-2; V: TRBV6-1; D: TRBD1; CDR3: CASRGTGGGGELFF; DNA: TGTGCCAGCAGGGGGACAGGGGGCGGCGGGGAGCTGTTTTTT
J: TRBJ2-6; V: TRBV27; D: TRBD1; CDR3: CASSALPPQGAGANVLTF; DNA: TGTGCCAGCAGTGCATTGCCACCACAGGGGGCTGGGGCCAACGTCCTGACTTTC
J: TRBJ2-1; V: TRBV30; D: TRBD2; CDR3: CAWSPSGGGYNEQFF; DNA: TGTGCCTGGAGTCCTAGCGGGGGGGGGTACAATGAGCAGTTCTTC
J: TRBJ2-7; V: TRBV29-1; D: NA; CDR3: CREKGVIGYYEQYF; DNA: TGCAGGGAGAAGGGGGTAATCGGTTACTACGAGCAGTACTTC
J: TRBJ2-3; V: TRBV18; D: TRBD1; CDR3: CASSPPWGQTDTQYF; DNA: TGTGCCAGCTCACCACCCTGGGGACAGACAGATACGCAGTATTTT
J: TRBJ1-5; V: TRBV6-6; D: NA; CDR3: CASSLYRGPQHF; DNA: TGTGCCAGCAGTCTATATAGGGGGCCCCAGCATTTT
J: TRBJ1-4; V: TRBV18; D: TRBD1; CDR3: CASSRRQGPNEKLFF; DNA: TGTGCCAGCTCAAGACGACAGGGACCTAATGAAAAACTGTTTTTT
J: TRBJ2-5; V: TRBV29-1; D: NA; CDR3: CSVDRGQETQYF; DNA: TGCAGCGTTGACAGGGGCCAAGAGACCCAGTACTTC
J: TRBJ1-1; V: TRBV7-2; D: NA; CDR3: CASRGDGNTEAFF; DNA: TGTGCCAGCAGGGGAGACGGAAACACTGAAGCTTTCTTT
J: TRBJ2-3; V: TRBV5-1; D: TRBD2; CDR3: CASSPGLAGLGFPDTQYF; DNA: TGCGCCAGCAGCCCGGGACTAGCGGGGCTGGGGTTTCCAGATACGCAGTATTTT
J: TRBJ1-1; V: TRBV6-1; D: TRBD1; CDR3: CASSAGTGIWNTEAFF; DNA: TGTGCCAGCAGTGCCGGGACAGGGATATGGAACACTGAAGCTTTCTTT
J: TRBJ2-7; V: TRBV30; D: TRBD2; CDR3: CAWSGGTSGSREQYF; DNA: TGTGCCTGGAGTGGGGGGACTAGCGGGAGTAGGGAGCAGTACTTC
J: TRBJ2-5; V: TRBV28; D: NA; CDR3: CASSLGRGQETQYF; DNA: TGTGCCAGCAGTTTGGGCAGGGGACAAGAGACCCAGTACTTC
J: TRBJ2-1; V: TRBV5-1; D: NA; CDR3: CASSLDPSYNEQFF; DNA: TGCGCCAGCAGCTTGGATCCTAGTTACAATGAGCAGTTCTTC
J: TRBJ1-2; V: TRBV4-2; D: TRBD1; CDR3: CASGKPRTGDVGYGYTF; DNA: TGTGCCAGCGGGAAGCCCCGGACAGGGGACGTCGGCTATGGCTACACCTTC
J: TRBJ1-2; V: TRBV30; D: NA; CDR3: CAWSLKGAGAEGYTF; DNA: TGTGCCTGGAGCCTAAAGGGCGCAGGGGCGGAGGGCTACACCTTC
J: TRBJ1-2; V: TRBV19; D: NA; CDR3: CASTYGGGPYGYTF; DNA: TGTGCCAGTACCTATGGCGGTGGTCCCTATGGCTACACCTTC
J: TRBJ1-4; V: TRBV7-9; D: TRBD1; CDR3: CASSLALDRGNEKLFF; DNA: TGTGCCAGCAGCTTAGCCTTGGACAGGGGTAATGAAAAACTGTTTTTT
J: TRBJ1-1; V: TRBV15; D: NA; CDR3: CATSRDPAGTNTEAFF; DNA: TGTGCCACCAGCAGAGATCCCGCGGGGACGAACACTGAAGCTTTCTTT
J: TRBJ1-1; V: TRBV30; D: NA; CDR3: CALGAGRAFF; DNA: TGTGCCCTTGGGGCAGGTAGAGCTTTCTTT
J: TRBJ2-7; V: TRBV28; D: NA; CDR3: CASSFRTGWSSYEQYF; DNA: TGTGCCAGCAGTTTCCGCACAGGGTGGAGCTCCTACGAGCAGTACTTC
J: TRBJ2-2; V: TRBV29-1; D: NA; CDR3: CSAVEATGELFF; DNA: TGCAGCGCCGTGGAGGCGACCGGGGAGCTGTTTTTT
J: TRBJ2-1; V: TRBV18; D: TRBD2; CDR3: CASSSGGSYNEQFF; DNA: TGTGCCAGCTCAAGCGGGGGCTCCTACAATGAGCAGTTCTTC
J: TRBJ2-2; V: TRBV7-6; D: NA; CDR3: CASSPRRGNTGELFF; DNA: TGTGCCAGCAGCCCTCGTCGGGGGAACACCGGGGAGCTGTTTTTT
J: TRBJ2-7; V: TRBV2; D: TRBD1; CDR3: CASRPRTGDSYEQYF; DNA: TGTGCCAGCAGACCACGGACAGGAGACTCCTACGAGCAGTACTTC
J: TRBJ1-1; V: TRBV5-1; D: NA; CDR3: CASSAQGNTEAFF; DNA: TGCGCCAGCAGCGCCCAGGGGAACACTGAAGCTTTCTTT
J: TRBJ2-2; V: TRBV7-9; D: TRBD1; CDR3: CASSSADRANTGELFF; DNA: TGTGCCAGCAGCTCAGCGGACAGGGCGAACACCGGGGAGCTGTTTTTT
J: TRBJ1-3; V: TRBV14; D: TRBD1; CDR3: CASSRTGTGVGNTIYF; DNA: TGTGCCAGCAGCCGGACAGGGACAGGGGTCGGAAACACCATATATTTT
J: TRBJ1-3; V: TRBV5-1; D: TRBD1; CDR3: CASRSRPGTGYSGNTIYF; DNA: TGCGCCAGCAGGTCGCGTCCCGGGACAGGATACTCTGGAAACACCATATATTTT
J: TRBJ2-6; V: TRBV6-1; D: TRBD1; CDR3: CASSDGQVGANVLTF; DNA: TGTGCCAGCAGCGACGGACAGGTGGGGGCCAACGTCCTGACTTTC
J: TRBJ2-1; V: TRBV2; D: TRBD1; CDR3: CASSGDRGRDEQFF; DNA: TGTGCCAGCAGTGGGGACAGGGGGAGGGATGAGCAGTTCTTC
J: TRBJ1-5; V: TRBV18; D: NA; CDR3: CASSPGHPQPQHF; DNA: TGTGCCAGCTCCCCAGGACATCCTCAGCCCCAGCATTTT
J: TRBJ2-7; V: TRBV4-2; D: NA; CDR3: CASSQASPGLISYEQYF; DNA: TGTGCCAGCAGCCAAGCGTCGCCTGGTCTTATTTCCTACGAGCAGTACTTC